Listed below are T cell receptor beta chains from one sample, sequenced in a study of T cells in Graves' hyperthyroidism and ophthalmopathy. TCRdb redid the calling of the multiplex PCR reads with MiXCR, one entry per CDR3 protein. The sample gives 500,000 to 650,000 distinct CDR3 sequences, roughly 21% of which show up once; 47% is in the top ten. Material for sequencing was blood. Every receptor here comes from a man aged 40-55 years with Graves' ophthalmopathy. CDR3s include the opening cysteine and the closing phenylalanine or tryptophan. A D gene is named only where the DNA matches it firmly. Size values are once, few and many counts, or a class for expanded clones, and some rows have none.

j_gene | v_gene | abundance | d_gene | CDR3nt | CDR3aa
TRBJ1-5 | TRBV5-1 | few | . | TGCGCCAGCAGCTTATTGGGGGCCGCAGGGGAGCCCCAGCATTTT | CASSLLGAAGEPQHF
TRBJ2-1 | TRBV7-2 | many | . | TGTGCCAGCAGCTTAGGGAGTCTCCCCTCCAATGAGCAGTTCTTC | CASSLGSLPSNEQFF
TRBJ1-1 | TRBV6-5 | . | TRBD1 | TGTGCCAGCAGTTACTCGGAGGGACAGACGAACACTGAAGCTTTCTTT | CASSYSEGQTNTEAFF
TRBJ2-1 | TRBV11-2 | many | TRBD2 | TGTGCCAGCAGCTACCGACTAGCTATGGGTGAGCAGTTCTTC | CASSYRLAMGEQFF
TRBJ1-5 | TRBV5-8 | many | . | TGTGCCAGCAGGGCAGGGTGGGATCAGCCCCAGCATTTT | CASRAGWDQPQHF
TRBJ2-1 | TRBV24-1 | once | . | TGTGCCACCAGTGAATCACTAGGTGCCCGCAATGAGCAGTTCTTC | CATSESLGARNEQFF
TRBJ2-7 | TRBV2 | . | . | TGTGCCAGCAGTGAATGGGAGTACGAGCAGTACTTC | CASSEWEYEQYF
TRBJ2-5 | TRBV19 | . | . | TGTGCCAGTAGTATAGGGACCGCACAAGAGACCCGGTACTTC | CASSIGTAQETRYF
TRBJ2-2 | TRBV6-1 | many | TRBD1 | TGTGCCAGCAAACAGATGTCAGGGGGAAGTGGCGGGGAGCTGTTTTTT | CASKQMSGGSGGELFF
TRBJ1-1 | TRBV19 | . | . | TGTGCCACCACACGGTTAGATGTAGGCACTGAAGCTTTCTTT | CATTRLDVGTEAFF
TRBJ2-2 | TRBV11-3 | many | . | TGTGCCAGCAGCCCAGGCAGGGCTAACACCGGGGAGCTGTTTTTT | CASSPGRANTGELFF